Given below is one T cell receptor beta chain in context. This record belongs to a study of blood T cell repertoires in COVID-19. Assignment of participants to cohorts was predicated upon participant-reported clinical history. Generated by immunoSEQ multiplex PCR, the TCRdb table keeps only in-frame clones and is missing some. The table lists 40,000 to 55,000 clones, approximately 82% of them singletons, with roughly 5.8% in the top ten. Trimming removed 1 base from V and 3 bases from J; junction bases left unmatched: 4. The CDR3 loop spans 16 amino acids. CDR1 is LGHNA and CDR2 is YNFKEQ in the germline V gene.

The source material was PBMCs or T cells enriched from blood (not recorded which). The sequence was obtained from a woman aged 50 to 65 with acute COVID-19. V is TRBV4-2 and J is TRBJ2-7; 12 positions match TRBD2. CDR3 in amino acids: CASSQGLAGAIYEQYF. CDR3 coding DNA: TGTGCCAGCAGCCAAGGACTAGCGGGGGCCATCTACGAGCAGTACTTC.